The 5 T cell receptor beta chains below come from one sample, sequenced in a study of metastatic and nonmetastatic thyroid tumors (TCRdb year 2020). No treatment had been received by any patient before thyroid surgery. The library was prepared using PCR. The reads were generated on an Illumina HiSeq 4000. TCRdb applied fastp at Q25 and MiXCR to the public reads, then kept only in-frame beta chains. This sample lists some 26,000 clones; about 3.9% were detected once. The ten largest make up 3% to 3.5% of the sample. Sample: blood. The receptors originated from a male donor with papillary thyroid cancer or a benign thyroid nodule (not recorded which). Some clones in this sample may be carry-over from other donors' samples.

This clone rates as medium-sized (0.01 to 0.1%). This sequence joins TRBV27 and TRBJ1-5; 8 nucleotides align to TRBD1. The ends lost 5 bases at V and 2 bases at J; junction bases unmatched: 2. The CDR3 is 14 residues long. Germline V CDR1 and CDR2: MNHEY, SMNVEV (reference sequence). DNA for the CDR3: TGTGCCAGCAGTCCGGGACAGGGCAATCAGCCCCAGCATTTT. Protein: CASSPGQGNQPQHF.

The chain joins TRBV6-1 to TRBJ1-5, with D uncertain. Germline lookup yields CDR1 MNHNS and CDR2 SASEGT. The germline V and J ends were trimmed by 0 bases and 14 bases, with 17 bases remaining between them. The CDR3 spans 14 residues. CDR3 DNA sequence: TGTGCCAGCAGTGAAGCGGGTGGGCGTAAGCACAAGCATTTT. Protein product: CASSEAGGRKHKHF.

By its share, this clone is medium-sized. V and J are TRBV28 and TRBJ1-2; D gene unclear. Germline V lookup: CDR1 MDHEN, CDR2 SYDVKM. V was shortened by 6 bases and J by 2 bases, with 16 bases between the two germline ends. The CDR3 is made up of 15 amino acids. The CDR3 sequence is CASRSGGGNNYGYTF. Here the CDR3 DNA reads TGTGCCAGCAGGAGTGGTGGAGGGAACAACTATGGCTACACCTTC.

Many counts were recorded for this clone. The rearrangement joins TRBV9 to TRBJ1-2; D gene ambiguous. The CDR3 is made up of 15 amino acids. Germline assignment: CDR1 SGDLS and CDR2 YYNGEE. V lost 4 bases, J lost 6 bases, and 19 bases lay in between. The CDR3 DNA reads TGTGCCAGCAGCACCCGGGGAGTTGAGTTAGATGGCTACACCTTC. Residues: CASSTRGVELDGYTF.

This clone was picked up a small number of times. This chain links TRBV20-1 with TRBJ2-1; a weak D match, TRBD1 (5 bases). CDR1 is DFQATT and CDR2 is SNEGSKA in the germline V gene (reference sequence). V dropped 5 bases and J dropped 3 bases, with 14 bases sitting between them. The CDR3 is 14 amino acids. The CDR3 is CSAPTLQGYNEQFF. The CDR3 DNA follows: TGCAGTGCTCCGACCTTGCAGGGCTACAATGAGCAGTTCTTC.